The 11 T cell receptor beta chains below come from one sample, sequenced in a study of T cell responses to AZD1222 COVID-19 vaccine. Only in-frame clones appear in the TCRdb table, and some are missing; sequencing was by immunoSEQ multiplex PCR. The data contain 100,000 to 150,000 clones, around 91% of them singletons. The sample was peripheral blood, taken on day 0 of MenACWY control vaccination. The receptors come from an adult in good health.

This clone came up once. This chain joins TRBV2 and TRBJ2-7; the match to TRBD1 covers 7 bases. The CDR3 has 15 amino acids. Germline values: CDR1 SNHLY, CDR2 FYNNEI. V lost 2 bases to trimming and J lost 2 bases; unmatched junction nucleotides: 6. The CDR3 DNA sequence: TGTGCCAGCAGTGAAAGGGTGACAGGGACCTACGAGCAGTACTTC. Translated, it gives CASSERVTGTYEQYF. Full variable domain (remainder filled in from reference TRBV2 and TRBJ2-7): EPEVTQTPSHQVTQMGQEVILRCVPISNHLYFYWYRQILGQKVEFLVSFYNNEISEKSEIFDDQFSVERPDGSNFTLKIRSTKLEDSAMYFCASSERVTGTYEQYFGPGTRLTVT.

V and J are TRBV5-4 and TRBJ1-1; TRBD1 is a possible D gene (5 bases). Germline V lookup: CDR1 SGHNT, CDR2 YYREEE (reference sequence). CDR3 length: 15 amino acids. The germline V and J ends were trimmed by 5 bases and 3 bases, with 17 bases remaining between them. In nucleotides, the CDR3 is TGTGCCAGCAGGTCGGCCGGGACGTTGGACACTGAAGCTTTCTTT. Amino acid sequence: CASRSAGTLDTEAFF.

This clone appeared a single time. V gene TRBV9 combines with J gene TRBJ1-3; D not resolved. This CDR3 region has 15 residues. V was trimmed by 4 bases and J by 0 bases, leaving 11 bases between them. Germline CDR1 is SGDLS and CDR2 is YYNGEE. CDR3 region: CASSPRAPSGNTIYF. In DNA, the CDR3 is TGTGCCAGCAGCCCTCGGGCTCCCTCTGGAAACACCATATATTTT.

The chain carries TRBV27 and TRBJ2-7; D uncertain. This CDR3 has 13 residues. CDR1 and CDR2 from the germline V gene are MNHEY and SMNVEV (reference sequence). The V end was cut by 2 bases, the J end by 4 bases, with 9 bases between. The CDR3, as DNA: TGTGCCAGCAGTTTAGCGACCCCTTACGAGCAGTACTTC. Translation gives CASSLATPYEQYF.

This clone was detected a few times. J is TRBJ2-5 and V is TRBV5-4; TRBD2 matches 8 bases. The germline V gene encodes CDR1 SGHNT and CDR2 YYREEE (reference sequence). CDR3 length: 17 residues. The junction had 12 bases not matched to a gene; V was cut back by 0 bases and J by 5 bases. CDR3 DNA: TGTGCCAGCAGCTTGGGGGAGTCGGCGGGGGGCTTGGAGACCCAGTACTTC. Protein sequence: CASSLGESAGGLETQYF. Based on the CDR3 plus reference TRBV5-4 and TRBJ2-5, the full variable domain is ETGVTQSPTHLIKTRGQQVTLRCSSQSGHNTVSWYQQALGQGPQFIFQYYREEENGRGNFPPRFSGLQFPNYSSELNVNALELDDSALYLCASSLGESAGGLETQYFGPGTRLLVL.

The chain links TRBV19 to TRBJ1-2, with TRBD1 as a possible D gene (5 bases). This CDR3 contains 14 residues. Germline V gene sequence: CDR1 LNHDA, CDR2 SQIVND (reference sequence). The germline V and J ends were trimmed by 3 bases and 3 bases, with 11 bases remaining between them. CDR3 sequence: CASSIRQSDYGYTF. The CDR3 DNA sequence: TGTGCCAGTAGTATTCGACAGAGCGACTATGGCTACACCTTC.

The CDR3 region is CASSSQGQGRTEAFF. CDR3 DNA sequence: TGTGCCAGCAGCTCTCAAGGACAGGGAAGGACTGAAGCTTTCTTT. V gene TRBV7-9 combines with J gene TRBJ1-1, with 8 bases aligning to TRBD1. CDR3 length: 15 residues. Per germline, CDR1 SEHNR and CDR2 FQNEAQ (reference sequence). The junction had 9 bases not matched to a gene; V was cut back by 4 bases and J by 5 bases.

This clone was counted between two and nine times. V usage is TRBV18 and J usage is TRBJ2-5; D unresolved. There are 13 residues in the CDR3. Trimming shortened V by 4 bases and J by 2 bases, and 8 bases separated the two germline ends. Germline V lookup: CDR1 KGHSH, CDR2 LQKENI. For the CDR3, the DNA is TGTGCCAGCTCACTCGGGTTACAAGAGACCCAGTACTTC. Its protein is CASSLGLQETQYF.

Here the CDR3 DNA reads TGTGCCAGCAGCTCCAGCGGGAGAAGTTGGGAGACCCAGTACTTC. This encodes CASSSSGRSWETQYF. This chain uses TRBV7-8 with TRBJ2-5; 8 bases fit TRBD2. Germline V gene lookup returns CDR1 SGHVS and CDR2 FQNEAQ. J gave up 5 bases and V 4 bases, and 9 bases lay outside the gene matches. The CDR3 totals 15 residues.

V gene TRBV4-2 combines with J gene TRBJ2-3; TRBD2 aligns across 7 bases. The V gene's germline CDR1 is LGHNA and CDR2 YNFKEQ. The trim removed 0 bases at V and 6 bases at J, leaving 21 bases unmatched. CDR3 length equals 20 residues. In DNA form, the CDR3 reads TGTGCCAGCAGCCAAGATTTAGCCCCCGTGAGGGAGGGATTATCGGATACGCAGTATTTT. Protein product: CASSQDLAPVREGLSDTQYF.

The chain has TRBV18 and TRBJ1-1; no firm D call. This CDR3 is built from 12 residues. Germline loops: CDR1 KGHSH, CDR2 LQKENI. Trimming removed 6 bases at V and 8 bases at J, with 13 bases between. The DNA of the CDR3 is TGTGCCAGCTCTCGGGAGGTCTACGAAGCTTTCTTT. Protein: CASSREVYEAFF.